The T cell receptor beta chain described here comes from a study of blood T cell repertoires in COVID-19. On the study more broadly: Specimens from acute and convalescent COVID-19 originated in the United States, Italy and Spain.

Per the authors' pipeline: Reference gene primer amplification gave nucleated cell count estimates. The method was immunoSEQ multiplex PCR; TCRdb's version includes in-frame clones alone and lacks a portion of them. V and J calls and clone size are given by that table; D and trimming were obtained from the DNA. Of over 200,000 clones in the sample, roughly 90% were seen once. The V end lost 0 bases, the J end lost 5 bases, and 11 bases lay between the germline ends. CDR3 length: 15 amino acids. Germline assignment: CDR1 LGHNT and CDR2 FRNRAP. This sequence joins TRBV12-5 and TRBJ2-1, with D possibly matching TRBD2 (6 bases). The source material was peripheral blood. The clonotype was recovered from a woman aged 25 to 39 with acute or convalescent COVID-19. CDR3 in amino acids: CASGLVHGSHNEQFF. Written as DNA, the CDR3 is TGTGCTAGTGGTTTGGTACACGGGAGTCACAATGAGCAGTTCTTC.